Presented here are 19 T cell receptor beta chains from one specimen sequenced in a study of shared clonotypes between healthy human individuals. Clones were sequenced by immunoSEQ multiplex PCR, and TCRdb holds only the in-frame ones, with some missing. The sample lists fewer than 1.8 million clones, roughly 98.5% seen once, with around 0.33% in the top ten. What was sequenced was naive CD4+ T cells sorted from blood. Subset here: CD45RA+ positively selected. These receptors were collected from a man between 25 and 39 years old in good health.

CDR3 region: CASSGRLAERREQYF. The CDR3 DNA is TGTGCCAGCAGTGGGCGACTAGCGGAACGGCGGGAGCAGTACTTC. The chain uses TRBV25-1 and TRBJ2-7; 9 nucleotides match TRBD2. The germline V gene has CDR1 MGHDK and CDR2 SYGVNS. The junction had 11 bases not matched to a gene; V was cut back by 4 bases and J by 7 bases. The CDR3 runs 15 residues.

This clone showed up just a few times. This chain connects TRBV30 to TRBJ1-2; a possible D gene is TRBD1 (5 bases). The CDR3 extends over 14 amino acids. Germline CDR1 GTSNPN, CDR2 SVGIG (reference sequence). The ends were cut back, 5 bases at V and 5 bases at J, with 18 bases in the middle. CDR3 coding DNA: TGTGCCTGGCGACCCACTACAGGACGGTATGGCTACACCTTC. It yields the protein CAWRPTTGRYGYTF.

The chain uses TRBV30 and TRBJ2-2, with no clear D. The V gene's germline CDR1 is GTSNPN and CDR2 SVGIG (reference sequence). This CDR3 is 16 amino acids long. V gave up 0 bases and J gave up 3 bases, with 14 bases separating them. CDR3 amino acids: CAWSVPRQVDTGELFF. The CDR3 coding sequence is TGTGCCTGGAGTGTACCAAGGCAGGTGGACACCGGGGAGCTGTTTTTT.

The chain recombines TRBV9 with TRBJ2-7; TRBD2 matches 16 bases. The V gene's germline CDR1 is SGDLS and CDR2 YYNGEE. CDR3 length: 16 amino acids. Trimming at V came to 4 bases and at J to 2 bases, leaving 3 bases not matched to a gene. This CDR3 is CASSPGTSGRAYEQYF. Here the CDR3 DNA reads TGTGCCAGCAGCCCGGGGACTAGCGGGAGGGCCTACGAGCAGTACTTC.

The chain recombines TRBV5-4 with TRBJ2-3; D could derive from TRBD1 or TRBD2 (5 bases each). The V gene's germline CDR1 is SGHNT and CDR2 YYREEE (reference sequence). The CDR3 runs 12 residues. V lost 4 bases and J 5 bases, leaving 8 bases between the germline ends. CDR3 nucleotides: TGTGCCAGCAGCGATGGGGGAGATACGCAGTATTTT. This translates into CASSDGGDTQYF. The entire variable domain, with the rest obtained from reference TRBV5-4 and TRBJ2-3, is as follows: ETGVTQSPTHLIKTRGQQVTLRCSSQSGHNTVSWYQQALGQGPQFIFQYYREEENGRGNFPPRFSGLQFPNYSSELNVNALELDDSALYLCASSDGGDTQYFGPGTRLTVL.

The rearrangement links TRBV12-2 to TRBJ2-4; TRBD1 is taken as the D call from the table, unchecked against the DNA. TRBV12-2 is flagged as a pseudogene. This CDR3 region has 13 residues. The CDR3 nucleotides are TGTGCAAGTCGCTTTTATGAGGGGGACATTCAGTACTTC. Translation: CASRFYEGDIQYF.

The chain has TRBV4-1 and TRBJ2-7; D is possibly TRBD2 (6 bases). Trimming removed 4 bases from V and 5 bases from J, with 12 bases in between. The CDR3 is 13 residues long. Germline V gene data show CDR1 as MGHRA and CDR2 as YSYEKL. The CDR3 bases are TGCGCCAGCAGCCCGCGGGAAGGGGACGAGCAGTACTTC. Its protein is CASSPREGDEQYF.

In DNA form, the CDR3 reads TGCGCCAGCAGCCCGCCAGGAAGTACCTACAATGAGCAGTTCTTC. Protein: CASSPPGSTYNEQFF. The rearrangement links TRBV5-1 to TRBJ2-1, with D uncertain. V was cut by 4 bases and J by 2 bases, with 13 bases left in between. This CDR3 is 15 amino acids long. Germline V gene lookup returns CDR1 SGHRS and CDR2 YFSETQ.

This sequence joins TRBV29-1 and TRBJ1-2; possible D gene TRBD1, 5 bases. Trimming pared 0 bases from V and 0 bases from J, leaving 11 bases between. Germline assignment: CDR1 SQVTM and CDR2 ANQGSEA. The CDR3 extends over 15 amino acids. CDR3 residues: CSVEDRQTANYGYTF. The CDR3 DNA sequence: TGCAGCGTTGAAGATCGACAGACAGCTAACTATGGCTACACCTTC.

V and J are TRBV11-2 and TRBJ1-2; 9 nucleotides line up with TRBD1. With V trimmed by 4 bases and J by 6 bases, 9 bases remained unmatched. Germline loops: CDR1 SGHAT, CDR2 FQNNGV. This CDR3 comprises 15 residues. CDR3 bases: TGTGCCAGCAGCTCCCCCGGGACAGGGAGGAATGGCTACACCTTC. Residues: CASSSPGTGRNGYTF.

J is TRBJ2-1 and V is TRBV5-1, with 9 bases identical to TRBD1. The CDR3 consists of 14 residues. Germline trimming cut 4 bases from V and 7 bases from J; bases unmatched to any gene: 6. The germline CDR1 and CDR2 sequences are SGHRS and YFSETQ. The CDR3 DNA follows: TGCGCCAGCAGCCGTACCGGGACAGGGAATGAGCAGTTCTTC. Translated: CASSRTGTGNEQFF.

The chain joins TRBV2 to TRBJ2-1, with 7 bases identical to TRBD1. Unmatched junction bases numbered 6, after V lost 6 bases and J lost 7 bases. CDR3 length equals 13 residues. Germline values: CDR1 SNHLY, CDR2 FYNNEI. This CDR3 reads CASRRNRGNEQFF. The DNA of the CDR3 is TGTGCCAGCAGGCGGAACAGGGGAAATGAGCAGTTCTTC.

This chain links TRBV12-1 with TRBJ2-5; the table's D call, TRBD2, was not checked against the DNA. TRBV12-1 is a pseudogene locus. The CDR3 is made up of 14 amino acids. CDR3 nucleotides: TGTGCCAGCAGCTCAACTAGCGAAAAGGAGACCCAGTACTTC. It yields the protein CASSSTSEKETQYF.

The V and J genes are TRBV23-1 and TRBJ2-7; 8 bases fit TRBD2. TRBV23-1 falls under the ORF class, with uncertain function. After removal of 0 bases from V and 0 bases from J, the junction contained 4 bases not matched to a gene. This CDR3 contains 16 residues. CDR3 bases: TGCGCCAGCAGTCAATCGGGACTAGTCCGCTCCTACGAGCAGTACTTC. This sequence encodes CASSQSGLVRSYEQYF.

The gene calls are TRBV5-1 and TRBJ2-5; D may be TRBD1 or TRBD2 (6 bases each). The V end was cut by 0 bases, the J end by 4 bases, with 16 bases between. The CDR3 runs to 16 residues. Germline V gives CDR1 SGHRS, CDR2 YFSETQ. CDR3 region: CASSLAGWGARETQYF. The CDR3 DNA is TGCGCCAGCAGCTTGGCCGGTTGGGGGGCCCGAGAGACCCAGTACTTC.

This chain links TRBV10-3 with TRBJ2-6; 9 bases line up with TRBD1. The CDR3 contains 18 residues. V lost 6 bases to trimming and J lost 1 base; unmatched junction nucleotides: 10. CDR1 ENHRY and CDR2 SYGVKD come from the germline V gene. DNA for the CDR3: TGTGCCATCAGCCGGGACAGGGTCCCTCGGTCTGGGGCCAACGTCCTGACTTTC. Translated, it gives CAISRDRVPRSGANVLTF.

This rearrangement joins TRBV5-6 to TRBJ2-7, with 8 bases identical to TRBD1. The CDR3 totals 15 residues. V was pared by 2 bases and J by 3 bases, with 7 bases of the junction left unmatched. Germline-derived CDR1 and CDR2 are SGHDT and YYEEEE. The CDR3 nucleotides are TGTGCCAGCAGCTTTACCGGGACAGGAAACTACGAGCAGTACTTC. Its protein product is CASSFTGTGNYEQYF.

The V gene is TRBV7-2, the J gene TRBJ2-2; D uncertain. This CDR3 has 15 amino acids. Germline V gives CDR1 SGHTA, CDR2 FQGNSA. Trimming removed 1 base from V and 3 bases from J, with 9 bases in between. The CDR3 DNA sequence: TGTGCCAGCAGCTTAGTTGTCACGTACACCGGGGAGCTGTTTTTT. Translated: CASSLVVTYTGELFF.

This clone was seen a single time. V gene TRBV29-1 combines with J gene TRBJ2-1; no clear D. Germline V gene data show CDR1 as SQVTM and CDR2 as ANQGSEA. The CDR3 runs 13 residues. V shed 7 bases and J shed 3 bases, with 13 bases lying between them. CDR3 in amino acids: CSGEEFSYNEQFF. As DNA, the CDR3 is TGCAGCGGAGAGGAGTTCAGCTACAATGAGCAGTTCTTC.